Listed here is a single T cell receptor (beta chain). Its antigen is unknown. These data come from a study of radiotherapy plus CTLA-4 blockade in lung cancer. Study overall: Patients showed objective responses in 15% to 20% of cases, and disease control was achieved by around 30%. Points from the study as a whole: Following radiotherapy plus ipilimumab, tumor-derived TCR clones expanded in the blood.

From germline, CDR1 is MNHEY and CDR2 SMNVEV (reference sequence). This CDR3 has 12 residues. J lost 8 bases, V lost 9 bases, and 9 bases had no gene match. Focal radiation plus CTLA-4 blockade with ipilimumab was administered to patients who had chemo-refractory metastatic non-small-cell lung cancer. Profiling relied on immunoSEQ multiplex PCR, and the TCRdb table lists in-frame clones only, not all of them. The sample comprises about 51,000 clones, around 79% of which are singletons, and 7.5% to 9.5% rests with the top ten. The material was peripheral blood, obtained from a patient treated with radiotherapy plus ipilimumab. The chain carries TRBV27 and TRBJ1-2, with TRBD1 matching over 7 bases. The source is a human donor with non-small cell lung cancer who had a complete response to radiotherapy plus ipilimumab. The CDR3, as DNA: TGTGCCAGTGGACAGGCAGGGGACGGCTACACCTTC. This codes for CASGQAGDGYTF.